This T cell receptor beta chain is drawn from a study of regulatory T cells in long-lasting Graves disease (dated by TCRdb to about 2021). Background for the entire study: To count as having persistent Graves' disease, a patient had to have received antithyroid drug treatment for over 5 years with TSH receptor autoantibodies remaining persistently positive. Persistent Graves' disease patients in the clinical cohort had taken antithyroid drugs for roughly ten years on average. Patients with persistent Graves' disease were compared with patients with newly diagnosed Graves' disease using TCR sequencing and RNA sequencing of peripheral blood. A total of 33 samples underwent TCR sequencing, from some 13 patients with persistent Graves' disease and around 20 patients with newly diagnosed Graves' disease. The study took place in China and was registered as a clinical trial.

Taken with the paper, the label for time point translates to: persistent/refractory GD, antithyroid drugs over 5 years with positive TRAb. For both TCR sequencing and RNA sequencing, RNA was extracted from PBMCs in TRIzol. The diagnosis of Graves' disease was made according to American Thyroid Association guidelines. The patients came from an endocrinology department in Xi'an, China. Each patient gave about 8.1 milliliters of peripheral blood, collected in an EDTA anticoagulant tube. Ficoll Paque Plus density gradient separation was used to isolate PBMCs, and no further T cell sorting was done. An Agilent 2100 Bioanalyzer and agarose gel were used to assess RNA quality, and a NanoDrop 2000 was used to measure RNA concentration. The library was made by multiplex PCR. TCRdb names Illumina HiSeq 4000 as the instrument used. TCR beta libraries were built with iRepertoire HTBI primers and Arm-PCR amplification of CDR3 regions. PCR products were gel purified before sequencing. Per the source publication's procedure: Gene usage analysis of CDR3 amino acid clonotypes used the roughly 62 TRBV and about 15 TRBJ segments found across samples. Filtered high-quality paired reads were merged into contigs using COPE and FqMerger. Contigs were aligned with BLAST to IMGT TRBV, TRBD and TRBJ reference genes, and CDR3 was defined per IMGT. Clonotypes above 0.1% frequency were classified as highly expanded clones. Shannon entropy was used to measure repertoire diversity, and the Gini coefficient was used to measure V-J evenness. A clonotype was considered public if more than one individual shared it. In-frame beta chains were kept once TCRdb had trimmed the public reads at Q25 with fastp and called clones with MiXCR. Every distinct CDR3 protein forms one entry, paired with its most common genes and DNA. The V and J calls reflect TCRdb's pipeline rather than the authors' work. For this sample there are about 290,000 distinct CDR3 sequences; around 21% appear just once. Of the sample, 45% to 70% falls within the top ten clones.

General findings and caveats noted by the study authors: Only the TCR beta chain was sequenced and analyzed. Patients with persistent disease shared more public clonotypes (about 3,000) than newly diagnosed patients did (more than 900). Only peripheral blood was studied, because thyroid tissue, the primary lesion, was inaccessible. Preferential use of TRBV28, TRBJ1-2 and TRBJ2-5 was observed in persistent disease, whereas TRBV20-1 and TRBJ2-1 were favored in newly diagnosed disease. The authors noted that the small sample size was a limitation that may lower accuracy. Compared with newly diagnosed patients, patients with persistent Graves' disease had lower TCR Shannon entropy and fewer highly expanded clones, which suggests clonal expansion.

About this clonotype: It has no known antigen specificity. Base qualities were left out, and no much larger clone turns up one base away.

The germline V gene encodes CDR1 SEHNR and CDR2 FQNEAQ (reference sequence). V loses 3 bases at its end and J loses 4 bases; junction bases beyond the gene matches: 2. Measured from the cysteine to the phenylalanine, the CDR3 is 14 residues long. Only CDR3 DNA remains: 42 bases, in frame from the first base. The source of this sequence is a female donor with Graves disease. Rearrangement joined TRBV7-9 to TRBJ2-1; 8 central nucleotides agree with TRBD2. The sequencing used peripheral blood mononuclear cells (PBMCs), collected when the disease was refractory, from a patient treated with antithyroid drugs. The DNA sequence is TGTGCCAGCAGCTTGACTAGCGCATACAATGAGCAGTTCTTC. It encodes CASSLTSAYNEQFF. Where the CDR3 stops, the reference TRBV7-9 and TRBJ2-1 genes take over; the full variable domain is DTGVSQNPRHKITKRGQNVTFRCDPISEHNRLYWYRQTLGQGPEFLTYFQNEAQLEKSRLLSDRFSAERPKGSFSTLEIQRTEQGDSAMYLCASSLTSAYNEQFFGPGTRLTVL.